This TCR beta chain was documented in a study of shared clonotypes between healthy human individuals. The CDR3 length is 14 residues. Germline V gene data show CDR1 as GTSNPN and CDR2 as SVGIG (reference sequence). V trimming: 1 base; J trimming: 3 bases; junction bases outside the gene matches: 2. This clone was seen only once. The antigen is unknown. This sample includes further DNA sequences coding for the same CDR3. Overall study findings and caveats: With a handful of donors compared, around 5% of naive CD4 clonotypes were shared.

Sequenced by immunoSEQ multiplex PCR; TCRdb stores in-frame clones only, minus some. The sample has 950,000 to 1,300,000 clones; around 76% are singletons. Material for sequencing was memory CD4+ T cells sorted from blood. Subset indicated: CD45RA-negative fraction. The chain joins TRBV30 to TRBJ2-3; 9 bases agree with TRBD2. The TCR comes from a man aged 18 to 30 in good health. This chain's CDR3 is CAWSEAGGTDTQYF. The CDR3 DNA reads as TGTGCCTGGAGTGAGGCGGGGGGGACAGATACGCAGTATTTT.